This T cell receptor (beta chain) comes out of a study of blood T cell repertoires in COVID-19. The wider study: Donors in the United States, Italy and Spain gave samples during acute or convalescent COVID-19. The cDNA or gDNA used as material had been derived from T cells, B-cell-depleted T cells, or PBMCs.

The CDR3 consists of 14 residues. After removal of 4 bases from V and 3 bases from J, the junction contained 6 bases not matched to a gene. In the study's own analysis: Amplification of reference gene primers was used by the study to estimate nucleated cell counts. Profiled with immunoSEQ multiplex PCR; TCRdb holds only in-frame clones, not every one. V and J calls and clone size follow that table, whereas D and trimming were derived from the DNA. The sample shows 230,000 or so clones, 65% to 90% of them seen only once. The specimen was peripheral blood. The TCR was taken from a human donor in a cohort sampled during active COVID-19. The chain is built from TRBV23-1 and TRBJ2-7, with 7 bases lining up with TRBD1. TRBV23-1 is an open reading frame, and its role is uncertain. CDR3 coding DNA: TGCGCCAGCAGTCGTAAGACAGGGCGCTACGAGCAGTACTTC. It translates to CASSRKTGRYEQYF.